The 29 T cell receptor beta chains listed next were all sequenced from one sample in a study of CD8+ T cells in alopecia areata. Investigators isolated RNA and reverse transcribed it into cDNA to act as the sequencing template. The method was immunoSEQ multiplex PCR; TCRdb's version includes in-frame clones alone and lacks a portion of them. The sample lists about 180,000 clones; about 63% were seen once. The input for sequencing was CD4+ T cells sorted from blood, taken at week 0. The receptor source for this set is a human donor with alopecia areata.

The CDR3 DNA sequence: TGCGCCAGCAGCCCCATTGGACAGGGTAGGGAGACCCAGTACTTC. Protein: CASSPIGQGRETQYF. V and J are TRBV4-1 and TRBJ2-5; TRBD1 agrees at 8 bases. The germline V gene encodes CDR1 MGHRA and CDR2 YSYEKL. The CDR3 has 15 residues. After removal of 4 bases from V and 5 bases from J, the junction contained 9 bases not matched to a gene.

This clone appeared once. The rearrangement uses TRBV5-6 and TRBJ1-1; tentatively, D is TRBD1 (6 bases). V was pared by 0 bases and J by 5 bases, with 14 bases between. The CDR3 length is 15 residues. The V gene's germline CDR1 is SGHDT and CDR2 YYEEEE. The CDR3 sequence: CASSLGRGRTTEAFF. In DNA, the CDR3 is TGTGCCAGCAGCTTGGGGAGGGGGAGGACTACTGAAGCTTTCTTT.

The rearrangement links TRBV19 to TRBJ2-7; D is perhaps TRBD1 (6 bases). Between the trimmed V and J ends, which lost 5 bases and 3 bases, there was a span of 8 bases. The CDR3 consists of 12 residues. Germline values: CDR1 LNHDA, CDR2 SQIVND (reference sequence). The CDR3 nucleotides are TGTGCCAGTAGTCCAGGGGACTACGAGCAGTACTTC. Amino acids: CASSPGDYEQYF. Full variable domain (missing parts from reference TRBV19 and TRBJ2-7): DGGITQSPKYLFRKEGQNVTLSCEQNLNHDAMYWYRQDPGQGLRLIYYSQIVNDFQKGDIAEGYSVSREKKESFPLTVTSAQKNPTAFYLCASSPGDYEQYFGPGTRLTVT.

The chain couples TRBV23-1 to TRBJ1-3; D not resolved. TRBV23-1 falls under the ORF class, with uncertain function. This CDR3 is 15 amino acids long. V lost 8 bases and J 3 bases, leaving 17 bases between the germline ends. The CDR3 bases are TGCGCCAGCCGCGGACGGTCACCCGGTGGAAACACCATATATTTT. It codes for CASRGRSPGGNTIYF.

V and J are TRBV2 and TRBJ1-4; the D gene is possibly TRBD1 (6 bases). Germline V CDR1 and CDR2: SNHLY, FYNNEI. V was cut by 3 bases and J by 5 bases, with 10 bases left in between. This CDR3 comprises 14 residues. The CDR3 here is CASSEDSVNEKLFF. The CDR3 DNA reads as TGTGCCAGCAGTGAGGACAGCGTCAATGAAAAACTGTTTTTT. Full variable domain (rest looked up from reference TRBV2 and TRBJ1-4): EPEVTQTPSHQVTQMGQEVILRCVPISNHLYFYWYRQILGQKVEFLVSFYNNEISEKSEIFDDQFSVERPDGSNFTLKIRSTKLEDSAMYFCASSEDSVNEKLFFGSGTQLSVL.

The chain recombines TRBV5-6 with TRBJ1-6, with D uncertain. Germline values: CDR1 SGHDT, CDR2 YYEEEE. The length of the CDR3 is 15 residues. The V end was cut by 0 bases, the J end by 4 bases, with 8 bases between. CDR3 amino acids: CASSLVGQYNSPLHF. The DNA of the CDR3 is TGTGCCAGCAGCTTGGTAGGGCAGTATAATTCACCCCTCCACTTT.

J is TRBJ2-2 and V is TRBV7-3; D might be TRBD1 (6 bases). This CDR3 contains 13 residues. Germline CDR1 reads SGHTA; CDR2 reads FQGTGA. Deletions cut 1 base from V and 7 bases from J, with 7 bases between. The CDR3 sequence: CASSLKQGGELFF. The CDR3 DNA reads TGTGCCAGCAGCTTAAAACAGGGCGGGGAGCTGTTTTTT.

The chain employs TRBV5-1 and TRBJ2-2; 12 bases fit TRBD1. V dropped 4 bases and J dropped 7; count of bases not matched to a gene: 5. CDR1 is SGHRS and CDR2 is YFSETQ in the germline V gene. The CDR3 spans 15 residues. The CDR3 loop is CASSQGTGGNGELFF. The CDR3 DNA reads as TGCGCCAGCAGCCAAGGGACAGGGGGCAACGGGGAGCTGTTTTTT. Using reference TRBV5-1 and TRBJ2-2 for the parts outside the CDR3, the full variable domain is KAGVTQTPRYLIKTRGQQVTLSCSPISGHRSVSWYQQTPGQGLQFLFEYFSETQRNKGNFPGRFSGRQFSNSRSEMNVSTLELGDSALYLCASSQGTGGNGELFFGEGSRLTVL.

This chain joins TRBV10-3 and TRBJ2-2; possibly TRBD2 for D (5 bases). There are 14 residues in the CDR3. Germline CDR1 ENHRY, CDR2 SYGVKD. Trimming shortened V by 5 bases and J by 5 bases, and 12 bases separated the two germline ends. The CDR3 region is CAISPPSGTGELFF. DNA of the CDR3: TGTGCCATCAGTCCCCCGTCGGGGACCGGGGAGCTGTTTTTT.

This sequence joins TRBV30 and TRBJ2-2; D gene uncertain. Germline V lookup: CDR1 GTSNPN, CDR2 SVGIG (reference sequence). The V gene lost 0 bases and the J gene lost 4 bases, with 9 bases spanning the gap. The CDR3 runs 14 residues. This CDR3 is CAWSVRTFTGELFF. DNA for the CDR3: TGTGCCTGGAGTGTACGAACCTTCACCGGGGAGCTGTTTTTT.

The chain links TRBV30 to TRBJ1-5; possible D gene TRBD1, 5 bases. CDR1 GTSNPN and CDR2 SVGIG come from the germline V gene (reference sequence). There are 17 residues in the CDR3. V was cut by 0 bases and J by 0 bases, with 15 bases left in between. CDR3 DNA sequence: TGTGCCTGGAGTGTCAGAATGGGGCTGTATAGCAATCAGCCCCAGCATTTT. It encodes CAWSVRMGLYSNQPQHF.

This sequence joins TRBV29-1 and TRBJ1-3, with a possible D match to TRBD1 (5 bases). V lost 4 bases, J lost 8 bases, and 9 bases lay in between. CDR1 is SQVTM and CDR2 is ANQGSEA in the germline V gene. The CDR3 covers 11 residues. The CDR3 DNA reads as TGCAGCGTTGTAGCGGGGGACACCATATATTTT. This gives the protein CSVVAGDTIYF.

The chain employs TRBV5-1 and TRBJ2-7, with D maybe TRBD1 (7 bases). Per the germline V gene, CDR1 is SGHRS and CDR2 is YFSETQ. This CDR3 is built from 15 residues. Between the trimmed V and J ends, which lost 5 bases and 0 bases, there was a span of 15 bases. CDR3 DNA sequence: TGCGCCAGCAGGACCGCGGGACAGATCTCCTACGAGCAGTACTTC. Encoded protein: CASRTAGQISYEQYF.

The J gene is TRBJ1-2, the V gene TRBV15, with D uncertain. V lost 8 bases to trimming and J lost 4 bases, with 14 bases between them. This CDR3 comprises 13 residues. Germline CDR1 and CDR2: LNHNV and YYDKDF (reference sequence). CDR3 region: CATGLGRSYGYTF. Here the CDR3 DNA reads TGTGCCACCGGGTTAGGGAGATCCTATGGCTACACCTTC.

CDR3 DNA: TGCAGCGTTGAAAGCGGGACTAGCCCTCCCTACAATGAGCAGTTCTTC. Its protein product is CSVESGTSPPYNEQFF. The chain combines TRBV29-1 with TRBJ2-1, with 9 positions matching TRBD2. The germline CDR1 and CDR2 sequences are SQVTM and ANQGSEA. The CDR3 has 16 residues. With 2 bases clipped from V and 2 bases from J, the junction kept 7 bases outside the gene matches.

The rearrangement joins TRBV2 to TRBJ1-5, with 7 bases lining up with TRBD1. V gave up 10 bases and J gave up 0 bases; unmatched junction bases: 6. CDR3 length: 14 amino acids. Looked up from germline, CDR1 is SNHLY and CDR2 is FYNNEI. The CDR3 sequence is CAIYRGHSNQPQHF. The CDR3 coding sequence is TGTGCCATCTACAGGGGACATAGCAATCAGCCCCAGCATTTT.

J is TRBJ1-2 and V is TRBV5-6, with 8 bases fitting TRBD1. Trimming took 6 bases from V and 9 from J; bases not matched to a gene: 10. Germline V CDR1 and CDR2: SGHDT, YYEEEE. The CDR3 covers 13 residues. The CDR3 DNA reads TGTGCCAGCAACATACCAGGGGGCGGTAGCTACACCTTC. Protein: CASNIPGGGSYTF.

This clone was detected only a few times. The chain couples TRBV19 to TRBJ2-2, with 10 bases fitting TRBD2. The V and J ends lost 5 bases and 3 bases, in that order; junction bases with no gene match: 12. Germline CDR1 LNHDA, CDR2 SQIVND (reference sequence). This CDR3 has 18 amino acids. The CDR3 reads CASSVLSSGGTDTGELFF. The CDR3 DNA is TGTGCCAGTAGTGTGTTGTCTAGCGGGGGAACTGACACCGGGGAGCTGTTTTTT.

The chain joins TRBV30 to TRBJ2-5; D remains ambiguous. The CDR3 consists of 13 residues. CDR1 is GTSNPN and CDR2 is SVGIG in the germline V gene (reference sequence). Trimming stripped 0 bases from V and 7 bases from J, with 12 bases between. CDR3 in DNA: TGTGCCTGGAGTGTACCGACCCCGGGGACCCAGTACTTC. This translates into CAWSVPTPGTQYF.

The chain links TRBV4-1 to TRBJ1-1; tentatively, D is TRBD1 (6 bases). The CDR3 has 14 residues. Deletions cut 0 bases from V and 6 bases from J, with 11 bases between. Looked up from germline, CDR1 is MGHRA and CDR2 is YSYEKL. CDR3 DNA: TGCGCCAGCAGCCAAGATGACAGGAGGCCTGAAGCTTTCTTT. It yields the protein CASSQDDRRPEAFF.

CDR3 protein: CASSLGRAENEQYF. DNA for the CDR3: TGTGCCAGCAGCTTGGGACGGGCCGAGAACGAGCAGTACTTC. V gene TRBV5-6 combines with J gene TRBJ2-7; D unresolved. Trimming took 0 bases from V and 5 from J, leaving 12 bases between them. Germline CDR1 SGHDT, CDR2 YYEEEE. The CDR3 contains 14 residues.

This clone has just one count. The J gene is TRBJ2-5, the V gene TRBV2; tentative D call: TRBD2 (5 bases). Trimming took 7 bases from V and 1 from J, leaving 10 bases between them. This CDR3 region has 13 residues. Germline V gene data show CDR1 as SNHLY and CDR2 as FYNNEI. The CDR3 reads CASTFLAQETQYF. CDR3 coding DNA: TGTGCCAGCACCTTCCTAGCCCAAGAGACCCAGTACTTC.

This clone came up a few times. The genes are TRBV5-1 and TRBJ1-1, with D maybe TRBD1 (5 bases). Trimming removed 4 bases from V and 5 bases from J, with 15 bases in between. Germline CDR1 SGHRS, CDR2 YFSETQ. CDR3 length equals 14 residues. The CDR3 reads CASSARTGGTEAFF. The CDR3 DNA reads as TGCGCCAGCAGCGCGAGAACGGGGGGAACTGAAGCTTTCTTT.

Notes on this clone: At one end, the junction sequence differs from germline, possibly due to a read error. The chain uses TRBV15 and TRBJ2-5, with 10 bases that match TRBD2. Germline V gene data show CDR1 as LNHNV and CDR2 as YYDKDF (reference sequence). CDR3 size: 13 residues. The DNA of the CDR3 is TGTGCCACCAGCAGAGCGGCTAGCGGGGGAAAGAACTTC. It translates to CATSRAASGGKNF.

The chain couples TRBV9 to TRBJ1-1, with a weak D call TRBD1 (5 bases). Trimming stripped 3 bases from V and 1 base from J, with 10 bases between. Germline CDR1 and CDR2: SGDLS and YYNGEE. The CDR3 has 14 amino acids. CDR3 sequence (DNA): TGTGCCAGCAGCGCGGGACCGGAGAACACTGAAGCTTTCTTT. It translates to CASSAGPENTEAFF.

The chain links TRBV23-1 to TRBJ1-5; TRBD1 agrees at 8 bases. TRBV23-1 falls under the ORF class, with uncertain function. The junction had 7 bases not matched to a gene; V was cut back by 8 bases and J by 7 bases. This CDR3 contains 13 residues. In DNA, the CDR3 is TGCGCCAGCCGACAGGGGTTGGGACAGCCCCAGCATTTT. Its translation: CASRQGLGQPQHF.

The chain is built from TRBV29-1 and TRBJ2-3; 9 bases are shared with TRBD1. The junction had 7 bases not matched to a gene; V was cut back by 6 bases and J by 6 bases. The CDR3 has 13 residues. Germline CDR1 SQVTM, CDR2 ANQGSEA. DNA for the CDR3: TGCAGCGTGGGACAGGGACTCGTGGATACGCAGTATTTT. Protein product: CSVGQGLVDTQYF.

This chain links TRBV27 with TRBJ1-2; D unresolved. The ends were cut back, 7 bases at V and 5 bases at J, with 14 bases in the middle. There are 13 residues in the CDR3. Germline assignment: CDR1 MNHEY and CDR2 SMNVEV (reference sequence). The DNA of the CDR3 is TGTGCCAGCACCAGAGGTTCTGGGTATGGCTACACCTTC. It translates to CASTRGSGYGYTF.

The chain couples TRBV29-1 to TRBJ1-1, with a weak D call TRBD1 (5 bases). The germline gives CDR1 SQVTM, CDR2 ANQGSEA. Trimming removed 3 bases at V and 1 base at J, with 18 bases between. The CDR3 sequence is 16 residues long. The CDR3 region has the DNA TGCAGCGTTGATCGGGGCCGCGTGGGAAGGAACACTGAAGCTTTCTTT. This sequence encodes CSVDRGRVGRNTEAFF.